This note documents a single T cell receptor (beta chain) sequence. This entry belongs to a study of blood T cell repertoires in COVID-19. The CDR3 sequence is 11 residues long. V lost 3 bases, J lost 6 bases, and 6 bases lay in between. Germline V gene sequence: CDR1 SNHLY, CDR2 FYNNEI. The repertoire was sequenced with immunoSEQ multiplex PCR; TCRdb's copy has only in-frame clones and lacks some. Altogether some 300,000 clones are present, around 90% being singletons, with the ten largest covering 2% to 3%. The sample taken for sequencing was peripheral blood. This chain links TRBV2 with TRBJ2-7; D unresolved. This clonotype originated in a man between 18 and 29 years old with active or convalescent COVID-19. This CDR3 reads CASSDFSEQYF. CDR3 in DNA: TGTGCCAGCAGTGACTTTAGCGAGCAGTACTTC.